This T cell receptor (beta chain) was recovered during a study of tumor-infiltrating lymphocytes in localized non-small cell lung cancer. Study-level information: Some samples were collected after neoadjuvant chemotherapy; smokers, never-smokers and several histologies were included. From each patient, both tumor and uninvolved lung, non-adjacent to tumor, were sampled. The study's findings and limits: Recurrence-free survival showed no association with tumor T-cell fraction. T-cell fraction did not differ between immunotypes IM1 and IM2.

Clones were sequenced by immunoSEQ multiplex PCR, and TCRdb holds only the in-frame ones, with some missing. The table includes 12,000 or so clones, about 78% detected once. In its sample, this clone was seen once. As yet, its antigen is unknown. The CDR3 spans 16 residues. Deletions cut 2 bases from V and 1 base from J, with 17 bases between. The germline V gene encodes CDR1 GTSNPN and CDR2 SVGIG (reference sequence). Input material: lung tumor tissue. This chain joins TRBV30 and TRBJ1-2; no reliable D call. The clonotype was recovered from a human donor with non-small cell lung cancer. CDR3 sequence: CAWSPTLGRGNYGYTF. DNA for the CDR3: TGTGCCTGGAGTCCAACGTTGGGTCGGGGTAACTATGGCTACACCTTC.